One sample yielded the 9 T cell receptor beta chains listed below, sequenced in a study of blood T cell repertoires in COVID-19. Assay used: immunoSEQ multiplex PCR; TCRdb lists only in-frame clones, some missing. The top ten hold almost 4.5% of the sample, which has a few hundred thousand clones, 65% to 90% seen once. Material for sequencing was peripheral blood. These receptors originate from a man in his forties or fifties with acute or convalescent COVID-19.

Here the CDR3 reads CASRMTGSATEAFF. CDR3 in DNA: TGTGCCAGCAGGATGACAGGGTCTGCCACTGAAGCTTTCTTT. The chain carries TRBV6-5 and TRBJ1-1; 7 bases line up with TRBD1. CDR3 length: 14 residues. In germline, CDR1 is MNHEY, CDR2 SVGAGI. J lost 4 bases, V lost 6 bases, and 8 bases had no gene match.

The V and J genes are TRBV5-1 and TRBJ2-3; 11 bases agree with TRBD2. With 3 bases clipped from V and 0 bases from J, the junction kept 3 bases outside the gene matches. Per the germline V gene, CDR1 is SGHRS and CDR2 is YFSETQ. This CDR3 comprises 16 residues. In DNA form, the CDR3 reads TGCGCCAGCAGCTCTCGACTAGCGGGGAGCACAGATACGCAGTATTTT. Protein: CASSSRLAGSTDTQYF. Full variable domain (rest looked up from reference TRBV5-1 and TRBJ2-3): KAGVTQTPRYLIKTRGQQVTLSCSPISGHRSVSWYQQTPGQGLQFLFEYFSETQRNKGNFPGRFSGRQFSNSRSEMNVSTLELGDSALYLCASSSRLAGSTDTQYFGPGTRLTVL.

This chain joins TRBV2 and TRBJ2-1; possible D gene TRBD1, 5 bases. V gave up 7 bases and J gave up 4 bases, with 32 bases separating them. CDR1 is SNHLY and CDR2 is FYNNEI in the germline V gene. The CDR3 consists of 20 residues. The CDR3 DNA sequence: TGTGCCAGCACGGCCCAGGGTTTTGTCTCAAGACCGAGAGAATACAATGAGCAGTTCTTC. This encodes CASTAQGFVSRPREYNEQFF.

This clone appeared a few times. The chain links TRBV6-1 to TRBJ1-6; 11 bases are a match to TRBD1. Germline values: CDR1 MNHNS, CDR2 SASEGT. The CDR3 is 18 residues long. J was trimmed by 8 bases and V by 2 bases; bases with no gene match: 11. CDR3 coding DNA: TGTGCCAGCAGTGAAATTCACCCGGGACAGGGGGGTTATTCACCCCTCCACTTT. This gives the protein CASSEIHPGQGGYSPLHF.

The J gene is TRBJ1-2, the V gene TRBV19; a weak D match, TRBD1 (5 bases). V was pared by 6 bases and J by 8 bases, with 22 bases between. Germline V gene data show CDR1 as LNHDA and CDR2 as SQIVND (reference sequence). This CDR3 spans 15 amino acids. The DNA for the CDR3 is TGTGCCAGTAGAACCCCCGCCAGGGAGGCGTCCGGCTACACCTTC. Amino acids: CASRTPAREASGYTF.

This clone occurred a few times. The chain uses TRBV4-1 and TRBJ1-4; weak D call: TRBD1 (5 bases). CDR1 and CDR2 from the germline V gene are MGHRA and YSYEKL. This CDR3 comprises 17 residues. V dropped 8 bases and J dropped 0 bases, with 19 bases sitting between them. The CDR3 reads CASRRRDDFSTNEKLFF. The CDR3 DNA sequence: TGCGCCAGCCGCCGGCGGGACGATTTCTCAACTAATGAAAAACTGTTTTTT.

The chain has TRBV15 and TRBJ1-1; 12 nucleotides match TRBD1. Germline CDR1 reads LNHNV; CDR2 reads YYDKDF (reference sequence). CDR3 length: 16 residues. With 5 bases clipped from V and 2 bases from J, the junction kept 6 bases outside the gene matches. CDR3 protein: CATSFPGTGGNTEAFF. CDR3 nucleotides: TGTGCCACCAGCTTTCCCGGGACAGGGGGCAACACTGAAGCTTTCTTT.

The chain joins TRBV7-9 to TRBJ1-5; 7 nucleotides agree with TRBD1. The germline V gene encodes CDR1 SEHNR and CDR2 FQNEAQ (reference sequence). This CDR3 comprises 16 residues. The V and J ends lost 3 bases and 5 bases, in that order; junction bases with no gene match: 10. For the CDR3, the DNA is TGTGCCAGCAGCTTTTCTCAGACAGGGAGGTATCAGCCCCAGCATTTT. It translates to CASSFSQTGRYQPQHF.

This chain joins TRBV3-1 (or the pseudogene TRBV3-2) and TRBJ1-4, with 8 bases that match TRBD1. CDR3 length: 20 amino acids. J lost 2 bases, V lost 0 bases, and 14 bases had no gene match. Germline CDR1 LGHDT, CDR2 YNNKEL (reference sequence). In DNA form, the CDR3 reads TGTGCCAGCAGCCAAGACTTACCAGGGACAGGACAGTCTACTAATGAAAAACTGTTTTTT. It yields the protein CASSQDLPGTGQSTNEKLFF.